Shown below are 25 T cell receptor beta chains from a single sample sequenced in a study of shared clonotypes between healthy human individuals. Some clones are missing from TCRdb's copy, which holds only in-frame ones; the method was immunoSEQ multiplex PCR. The repertoire holds about 2.1 million clones, with around 95% as singletons. CD45RO-negative, CCR7-selected cells formed the naive CD8 fraction, which excluded terminally differentiated effector memory CD45RA+ cells. Sequenced material: naive CD8+ T cells from PBMCs. These receptors all stem from a man between 18 and 29 years old in good health. Some clones in this sample may be carry-over from other donors' samples.

J is TRBJ1-1 and V is TRBV9; D perhaps matches TRBD1 (5 bases). Trimming left V 0 bases short and J 3 bases short, with 12 bases between. The CDR3 runs 15 residues. Germline loops: CDR1 SGDLS, CDR2 YYNGEE. The CDR3 spells CASSVAGWEDTEAFF. As DNA, the CDR3 is TGTGCCAGCAGCGTAGCAGGGTGGGAGGACACTGAAGCTTTCTTT. Using reference TRBV9 and TRBJ1-1 for the parts outside the CDR3, the full variable domain is DSGVTQTPKHLITATGQRVTLRCSPRSGDLSVYWYQQSLDQGLQFLIQYYNGEERAKGNILERFSAQQFPDLHSELNLSSLELGDSALYFCASSVAGWEDTEAFFGQGTRLTVV.

The genes are TRBV9 and TRBJ2-5, with D tentatively TRBD2 (6 bases). This CDR3 contains 16 residues. V gave up 4 bases and J gave up 2 bases, with 18 bases separating them. CDR1 and CDR2 (germline): SGDLS, YYNGEE. The CDR3 sequence is CASSPPRAGTQETQYF. CDR3 coding DNA: TGTGCCAGCAGCCCCCCCCGGGCGGGAACTCAAGAGACCCAGTACTTC.

The rearrangement links TRBV15 to TRBJ1-5, with D tentatively TRBD1 (5 bases). Germline CDR1 is LNHNV and CDR2 is YYDKDF (reference sequence). The V end was cut by 1 base, the J end by 10 bases, with 14 bases between. The CDR3 contains 14 residues. For the CDR3, the DNA is TGTGCCACCAGCAGAGGTGGTTACGGGGACCCCCAGCATTTT. Protein: CATSRGGYGDPQHF. Looking up the rest from reference TRBV15 and TRBJ1-5 gives the full variable domain: DAMVIQNPRYQVTQFGKPVTLSCSQTLNHNVMYWYQQKSSQAPKLLFHYYDKDFNNEADTPDNFQSRRPNTSFCFLDIRSPGLGDTAMYLCATSRGGYGDPQHFGDGTRLSIL.

The chain employs TRBV18 and TRBJ1-4; the D is unclear. The CDR3 runs 15 residues. Germline V CDR1 and CDR2: KGHSH, LQKENI. V lost 2 bases and J lost 0, with 7 bases in between. The CDR3, as DNA: TGTGCCAGCTCACCAAAACAGCCAACTAATGAAAAACTGTTTTTT. Encoded protein: CASSPKQPTNEKLFF.

The chain uses TRBV7-9 and TRBJ2-7, with D uncertain. V was clipped by 5 bases and J by 0 bases, with 17 bases between them. Germline-derived CDR1 and CDR2 are SEHNR and FQNEAQ (reference sequence). This CDR3 is 16 amino acids long. CDR3 sequence reads: CASSPNPTASSYEQYF. CDR3 coding DNA: TGTGCCAGCAGCCCCAACCCCACGGCGAGCTCCTACGAGCAGTACTTC.

The chain joins TRBV29-1 to TRBJ1-1, with D possibly TRBD1 on 6 matching bases. Germline V gene data show CDR1 as SQVTM and CDR2 as ANQGSEA. The CDR3 has 14 residues. V was pared by 0 bases and J by 6 bases, with 14 bases between. The CDR3 region has the DNA TGCAGCGTTGAAGAAGGGGGGGTTTCCCCTGAAGCTTTCTTT. Protein sequence: CSVEEGGVSPEAFF.

The chain combines TRBV9 with TRBJ2-7; maybe TRBD2 (5 bases). Germline CDR1 is SGDLS and CDR2 is YYNGEE. V was trimmed by 3 bases and J by 7 bases, leaving 17 bases between them. This CDR3 has 14 amino acids. As DNA, the CDR3 is TGTGCCAGCAGCGCGGGGTCCGCCGGGTGGGAGCAGTACTTC. Protein: CASSAGSAGWEQYF.

The chain is built from TRBV5-1 and TRBJ2-2; D is tentatively TRBD1 or TRBD2 (5 bases each). Trimming stripped 4 bases from V and 7 bases from J, with 14 bases between. The length of the CDR3 is 14 residues. Looked up from germline, CDR1 is SGHRS and CDR2 is YFSETQ. CDR3 DNA: TGCGCCAGCAGCGGCGACAGAGACTACGGGGAGCTGTTTTTT. It yields the protein CASSGDRDYGELFF.

The V and J genes are TRBV27 and TRBJ2-5, with TRBD2 as a possible D gene (7 bases). V lost 5 bases, J lost 5 bases, and 18 bases lay in between. This CDR3 spans 15 amino acids. CDR1 and CDR2 (germline): MNHEY, SMNVEV (reference sequence). The CDR3 sequence is CASSPFPGGRETQYF. As DNA, the CDR3 is TGTGCCAGCAGTCCCTTTCCCGGGGGGCGGGAGACCCAGTACTTC.

This chain connects TRBV4-3 to TRBJ2-3, with 9 bases that match TRBD1. The CDR3 has 14 residues. The germline V gene has CDR1 LGHNA and CDR2 YSLEER. J lost 6 bases, V lost 3 bases, and 4 bases had no gene match. CDR3: CASSHGDREDTQYF. The DNA for the CDR3 is TGCGCCAGCAGCCACGGGGACAGGGAGGATACGCAGTATTTT.

This clone occurred once. This sequence joins TRBV9 and TRBJ2-7; 8 bases agree with TRBD1. CDR3 length equals 14 residues. Germline V gene sequence: CDR1 SGDLS, CDR2 YYNGEE. Trimming cost V 0 bases and J 5 bases; bases outside gene matches: 4. CDR3 loop: CASSVGDRRHEQYF. CDR3 DNA sequence: TGTGCCAGCAGCGTAGGGGACAGGAGACACGAGCAGTACTTC.

This clone was observed a handful of times. The chain joins TRBV19 to TRBJ1-2; D perhaps matches TRBD1 (5 bases). The CDR3 consists of 14 residues. V lost 9 bases and J 8 bases, leaving 22 bases between the germline ends. The germline V gene encodes CDR1 LNHDA and CDR2 SQIVND (reference sequence). CDR3: CASVHRQRTLGYTF. The CDR3 DNA is TGTGCCAGCGTACACAGACAGCGGACTCTGGGCTACACCTTC.

The chain combines TRBV28 with TRBJ2-2, with 10 bases matching TRBD2. The ends lost 4 bases at V and 6 bases at J; junction bases unmatched: 14. This CDR3 contains 18 residues. CDR1 and CDR2 from the germline V gene are MDHEN and SYDVKM. The CDR3 reads CASSWGLAGVVYAGELFF. The CDR3 nucleotides are TGTGCCAGCAGTTGGGGGCTAGCGGGAGTGGTCTACGCCGGGGAGCTGTTTTTT.

DNA of the CDR3: TGTGCCAGCAGCGCTCGCCGGGACAGCCCTAACAATGAGCAGTTCTTC. Residues: CASSARRDSPNNEQFF. The chain couples TRBV9 to TRBJ2-1; TRBD1 matches at 7 bases. Germline V gene sequence: CDR1 SGDLS, CDR2 YYNGEE. Trimming took 3 bases from V and 5 from J; bases not matched to a gene: 11. The CDR3 contains 16 residues.

This rearrangement joins TRBV2 to TRBJ2-5; D uncertain. The V end lost 3 bases, the J end lost 1 base, and 12 bases lay between the germline ends. CDR3 size: 15 residues. Germline V CDR1 and CDR2: SNHLY, FYNNEI. The CDR3 protein is CASSDTAHAQETQYF. CDR3 coding DNA: TGTGCCAGCAGTGACACAGCTCACGCCCAAGAGACCCAGTACTTC.

In DNA form, the CDR3 reads TGTGCCACCAGCAAAAAAAGGGGGATTGACACAGATACGCAGTATTTT. It encodes CATSKKRGIDTDTQYF. V usage is TRBV15 and J usage is TRBJ2-3, with D perhaps matching TRBD1 (6 bases). The CDR3 extends over 16 amino acids. Between the trimmed V and J ends, which lost 4 bases and 2 bases, there was a span of 16 bases. CDR1 is LNHNV and CDR2 is YYDKDF in the germline V gene (reference sequence).

The chain has TRBV9 and TRBJ1-1; TRBD1 is a possible D gene (6 bases). The CDR3 spans 16 residues. The V end lost 3 bases, the J end lost 2 bases, and 17 bases lay between the germline ends. CDR1 SGDLS and CDR2 YYNGEE come from the germline V gene. Written as DNA, the CDR3 is TGTGCCAGCAGCGCAGCCTCGGAGGGGGTTAACACTGAAGCTTTCTTT. Amino acids: CASSAASEGVNTEAFF. Complete variable domain (other parts from reference TRBV9 and TRBJ1-1): DSGVTQTPKHLITATGQRVTLRCSPRSGDLSVYWYQQSLDQGLQFLIQYYNGEERAKGNILERFSAQQFPDLHSELNLSSLELGDSALYFCASSAASEGVNTEAFFGQGTRLTVV.

There are a few counts of this clone. A read error may produce the germline difference seen at one junction end. V usage is TRBV2 and J usage is TRBJ1-2, with D possibly TRBD1 on 5 matching bases. The CDR3 extends over 16 amino acids. Germline V gene lookup returns CDR1 SNHLY and CDR2 FYNNEI. The CDR3 sequence is CASMGTTSSRGSIEEF. CDR3 DNA sequence: TGTGCCAGCATGGGGACCACTTCGTCCCGAGGCTCGATTGAAGAGTTC.

The genes are TRBV28 and TRBJ1-1; D not certain. The CDR3 consists of 13 residues. Trimming left V 5 bases short and J 8 bases short, with 15 bases between. Looked up from germline, CDR1 is MDHEN and CDR2 is SYDVKM. The CDR3: CASSLVGPLEAFF. The CDR3 DNA sequence: TGTGCCAGCAGTCTCGTCGGCCCGCTCGAAGCTTTCTTT. Filled out from reference TRBV28 and TRBJ1-1, the complete variable domain reads DVKVTQSSRYLVKRTGEKVFLECVQDMDHENMFWYRQDPGLGLRLIYFSYDVKMKEKGDIPEGYSVSREKKERFSLILESASTNQTSMYLCASSLVGPLEAFFGQGTRLTVV.

This chain links TRBV6-5 with TRBJ2-1, with D perhaps TRBD2 (6 bases). V lost 8 bases and J lost 12, with 23 bases in between. CDR1 and CDR2 from the germline V gene are MNHEY and SVGAGI. The CDR3 totals 14 residues. The CDR3 reads CASPPPREAWRQFF. DNA for the CDR3: TGTGCCAGCCCCCCTCCGCGGGAAGCTTGGAGGCAGTTCTTC.

The rearrangement uses TRBV4-2 and TRBJ2-1; 8 bases fit TRBD2. This CDR3 has 16 amino acids. The V gene end was trimmed by 0 bases and the J gene end by 7 bases; junction bases not matched to a gene: 8. Germline CDR1 LGHNA, CDR2 YNFKEQ. The CDR3, as DNA: TGTGCCAGCAGCCAAGATAAAAGTTTAGCGGGAAATGAGCAGTTCTTC. This translates into CASSQDKSLAGNEQFF.

The chain uses TRBV27 and TRBJ2-7; D ambiguous. Trimming stripped 0 bases from V and 6 bases from J, with 6 bases between. Germline CDR1 and CDR2: MNHEY and SMNVEV (reference sequence). The CDR3 loop spans 12 amino acids. The CDR3 reads CASSLSTIEQYF. In DNA, the CDR3 is TGTGCCAGCAGTTTATCGACAATCGAGCAGTACTTC.

J is TRBJ2-7 and V is TRBV7-9, with 11 bases identical to TRBD2. Looked up from germline, CDR1 is SEHNR and CDR2 is FQNEAQ (reference sequence). The CDR3 runs 13 residues. Germline trimming cut 3 bases from V and 6 bases from J; bases unmatched to any gene: 1. This CDR3 is CASSFLAGGEQYF. The CDR3 nucleotides are TGTGCCAGCAGCTTTCTAGCGGGGGGCGAGCAGTACTTC.

The rearrangement links TRBV15 to TRBJ2-1; TRBD2 matches at 10 bases. CDR1 LNHNV and CDR2 YYDKDF come from the germline V gene (reference sequence). This CDR3 contains 19 residues. V lost 0 bases to trimming and J lost 7 bases; unmatched junction nucleotides: 15. CDR3 in DNA: TGTGCCACCAGCAGAGATGAAGTGACTAGCGGGTCGTGGACTAATGAGCAGTTCTTC. Protein product: CATSRDEVTSGSWTNEQFF.

This chain links TRBV7-2 with TRBJ1-3; D remains unclear. Trimming pared 2 bases from V and 4 bases from J, leaving 9 bases between. This CDR3 spans 14 amino acids. Looked up from germline, CDR1 is SGHTA and CDR2 is FQGNSA. The CDR3 region has the DNA TGTGCCAGCAGCTTAAACAGCCAAGGAAACACCATATATTTT. Translating it yields CASSLNSQGNTIYF.